The sequence of this T cell receptor beta chain was determined in a study of cytomegalovirus exposure and HLA in healthy donors. Study-wide points: When the data were analyzed later, several of the most significant clusters appeared to be linked to common viral pathogens.

The primer mix had 60 Vbeta and 13 Jbeta primers. The repertoire was sequenced with immunoSEQ multiplex PCR; TCRdb's copy has only in-frame clones and lacks some. This table holds 150,000 or so clones, approximately 71% found once. This CDR3 comprises 15 residues. Per the germline V gene, CDR1 is KGHSH and CDR2 is LQKENI. V lost 4 bases, J lost 5 bases, and 17 bases lay in between. Nominal health characterized the donors when sampled, though unrecorded immune exposures were likely. On this clone: Its target is not known.

The chain uses TRBV18 and TRBJ2-5, with a possible D match to TRBD2 (6 bases). This sequence originates from a man aged 25-40 years in good health and CMV-seropositive. The sample comprised PBMCs. CDR3 nucleotides: TGTGCCAGCTCACGCGACGACGGGGGTTGGGAGACCCAGTACTTC. Protein sequence: CASSRDDGGWETQYF.